The present entry profiles one T cell receptor beta chain with its context. Its matching antigen is unknown. This record belongs to a study of beta chain features in type 1 diabetes. Across the study: Across all samples, roughly 98,000,000 sorted cells were examined. Findings of the study overall: At VDJ recombination sites, type 1 diabetes patients had fewer insertions and more deleted nucleotides. The analysis here could not establish whether HLA type shapes TCRB rearrangement. Shortening that was moderate but significant affected the TCRB CDR3s of Type 1 diabetes patients in all four CD4+ subsets.

The CDR3 contains 11 residues. CDR1 and CDR2 (germline): WSHSY, SAAADI. V lost 3 bases to trimming and J lost 7 bases, with 6 bases between them. Expressed TCRB transcripts were sequenced because the entire RNA isolate underwent reverse transcription. This table comes from immunoSEQ multiplex PCR, and its TCRdb copy is limited to in-frame clones, with some not included. The table lists 600,000 to 700,000 clones, around 15% of them singletons. Sequencing was performed on naive CD4+ T cells from blood. The clonotype originates from a man in his late teens or twenties with type 1 diabetes. The J gene is TRBJ1-2, the V gene TRBV10-2; maybe TRBD1 (5 bases). CDR3 sequence: CASSDRVGYTF. For the CDR3, the DNA is TGCGCCAGCAGTGACAGGGTTGGCTACACCTTC.